Detailed here is one T cell receptor (beta chain). Its antigen is currently unknown. This sample was included in a study of chemoradiotherapy in HPV16-positive cancers. The wider study: Candidate HPV-specific clones and shared TCR motifs came from a couple of HPV16-positive patients. The study's findings and limits: Functional assays defining HPV-specific T cells used only a couple of HPV16-positive patients. Candidate HPV-specific clones and E7-related TCR motifs grew in tumor during treatment.

The protocol was immunoSEQ multiplex PCR, while the TCRdb copy is restricted to in-frame clones and leaves out a portion. The sample has 25,000 to 40,000 clones; more than 70% are singletons. Repeated repertoire sampling spanned the course of chemoradiotherapy. The source of this sequence is a human donor with HPV-associated anogenital cancer. This specimen consisted of blood, obtained from a patient who underwent chemoradiotherapy.

The CDR3 is CASSSRVLYAQPQHF. The CDR3 DNA sequence: TGTGCCAGCAGTTCCCGGGTCCTCTATGCTCAGCCCCAGCATTTT. The genes are TRBV28 and TRBJ1-5; D remains unclear. Trimming took off 4 bases at V and 6 bases at J, with 16 bases between the two ends. The CDR3 runs 15 residues. Germline-derived CDR1 and CDR2 are MDHEN and SYDVKM.